The entry below describes one TCR beta chain. What it recognizes is unknown. A read error may account for a junction end that differs from germline. TCRdb fed the reads into MiXCR, producing one record per CDR3 protein. The top ten hold approximately 12% of the sample, which has some 300,000 distinct CDR3 sequences, 15% to 20% seen once. The germline V gene has CDR1 MDHEN and CDR2 SYDVKM. The CDR3 extends over 16 amino acids. This sample was taken from a study of T cell repertoires in cytomegalovirus infection. Study-wide context: The public TCR beta signatures pointed to both CMV infection and matching HLA type. Regarding the study as a whole: HLA-C-restricted CMV-specific TCR beta clonotypes prevailed in the ex vivo response. Of the TCR beta families, the public ones yielded a cumulative frequency that identified carriers of CMV plus the relevant HLA.

The chain employs TRBV28 and TRBJ1-4, with 9 bases identical to TRBD1. The specimen was PBMCs. The sequence was collected from a human donor in good health (CMV status not recorded). Some clones in this sample may be carry-over from other donors' samples. DNA of the CDR3: TGTGCCAGCGGTTTTAACAGGGGGCAAGCGGGTGAAAAACTGTTTTTT. This encodes CASGFNRGQAGEKLFF.